These 25 T cell receptor beta chains were sequenced from one sample in a study of prognosis after radiotherapy for stage I lung cancer. Amplicons of TCR beta CDR3 were generated from genomic DNA by two-round multiplex PCR. First-round PCR amplification was performed with primers specific to each TRBV and TRBJ gene. TCRdb reprocessed the multiplex PCR reads with MiXCR, giving one entry per CDR3 protein. The sample lists about 24,000 distinct CDR3 sequences, around 36% occurring once. The sample here was PBMCs, taken before or after stereotactic body radiation therapy (not recorded which). These receptors all stem from a donor aged 50 or older with non-small cell lung cancer.

The V call is TRBV28, the J call TRBJ2-3, with unresolved D. The CDR3 spans 14 residues. Germline V gene sequence: CDR1 MDHEN, CDR2 SYDVKM. The V gene lost 3 bases and the J gene lost 1 base, with 8 bases spanning the gap. CDR3 DNA sequence: TGTGCCAGCAGTTTCCTCCAGGGCACAGATACGCAGTATTTT. This sequence encodes CASSFLQGTDTQYF.

The chain carries TRBV6-2 or TRBV6-3 and TRBJ1-6; D possibly corresponds to TRBD1 (5 bases). V was pared by 8 bases and J by 10 bases, with 24 bases between. The germline gives CDR1 MNHEY, CDR2 SVGEGT. This CDR3 is built from 16 residues. In DNA form, the CDR3 reads TGTGCCAGCGGTGTTGCGTATGGGGCGGCGGGCTCACCCCTCCACTTT. Translation gives CASGVAYGAAGSPLHF.

This clonotype was seen many times. This chain connects TRBV24-1 to TRBJ2-1; tentatively, D is TRBD2 (5 bases). The CDR3 is 13 residues long. Germline CDR1 KGHDR, CDR2 SFDVKD. V lost 9 bases, J lost 4 bases, and 12 bases lay in between. CDR3 loop: CATPPGLYNEQFF. CDR3 nucleotide sequence: TGTGCCACCCCGCCCGGACTGTACAATGAGCAGTTCTTC.

In its sample, this clonotype was seen many times. The rearrangement uses TRBV12-3 or TRBV12-4 and TRBJ2-1, with D possibly matching TRBD2 (5 bases). The CDR3 extends over 15 amino acids. V lost 1 base and J lost 12, with 19 bases in between. CDR3 region: CASSLGLDSLSGQFF. CDR3 bases: TGTGCCAGCAGTTTAGGTCTTGACTCGCTGAGCGGGCAGTTCTTC.

This clonotype has ten or more counts. The chain links TRBV27 to TRBJ2-7; weak D call: TRBD1 (6 bases). CDR3 size: 13 residues. The germline CDR1 and CDR2 sequences are MNHEY and SMNVEV (reference sequence). The germline V and J ends were trimmed by 5 bases and 2 bases, with 10 bases remaining between them. CDR3 sequence reads: CASSLRQAYEQYF. In DNA, the CDR3 is TGTGCCAGCAGTCTCAGACAGGCCTACGAGCAGTACTTC.

Only one count was recorded for this clonotype. The DNA of the CDR3 is TGTGCCAGCAGTGAAGAGGGGTTACGGGGAAATGAGCAGTTCTTC. Translated, it gives CASSEEGLRGNEQFF. The chain couples TRBV2 to TRBJ2-1; D may be TRBD1 or TRBD2 (5 bases each). CDR3 length equals 15 residues. Germline values: CDR1 SNHLY, CDR2 FYNNEI. V lost 1 base and J lost 7, with 14 bases in between. Full variable domain (missing parts from reference TRBV2 and TRBJ2-1): EPEVTQTPSHQVTQMGQEVILRCVPISNHLYFYWYRQILGQKVEFLVSFYNNEISEKSEIFDDQFSVERPDGSNFTLKIRSTKLEDSAMYFCASSEEGLRGNEQFFGPGTRLTVL.

This chain links TRBV4-1 with TRBJ1-2; D is ambiguous. Looked up from germline, CDR1 is MGHRA and CDR2 is YSYEKL. Trimming took off 0 bases at V and 3 bases at J, with 11 bases between the two ends. This CDR3 comprises 15 residues. Written as DNA, the CDR3 is TGCGCCAGCAGCCAAGAGTTATCACAGCACTATGGCTACACCTTC. This gives the protein CASSQELSQHYGYTF.

Comments on this clonotype: A far larger clone is one base from this, pointing to a likely read error. J is TRBJ1-2 and V is TRBV12-3 or TRBV12-4; unclear D gene. The length of the CDR3 is 15 residues. Trimming shortened V by 10 bases and J by 5 bases, and 23 bases separated the two germline ends. The CDR3, as DNA: TGTGCCAACAGCGTAGGAAATTCGGCCCTGTATGGCTACACCTTC. It codes for CANSVGNSALYGYTF.

With regard to this clonotype: A single base is all that separates this from a far larger clone, so a read error is likely. The chain carries TRBV6-5 and TRBJ2-2; D gene unclear. The CDR3 has 15 residues. Germline V gene sequence: CDR1 MNHEY, CDR2 SVGAGI. V was pared by 2 bases and J by 1 base, with 8 bases between. This CDR3 reads CASSYGKLNTGELFF. The CDR3 DNA sequence: TGTGCCAGCAGTTACGGGAAACTGAACACCGGGGAGCTGTTTTTT.

To note about this clonotype: Since a much larger clone is just one base distant, this may be a read error. The V gene is TRBV20-1, the J gene TRBJ1-1; TRBD1 might be the D (6 bases). The CDR3 has 13 residues. The germline V gene has CDR1 DFQATT and CDR2 SNEGSKA (reference sequence). The DNA of the CDR3 is TGCAGTGCTAGAGATCTACAGGGTAGCGAAGTTTTCTTT. Translation gives CSARDLQGSEVFF.

The chain joins TRBV7-2 to TRBJ2-7, with D perhaps TRBD2 (5 bases). V was trimmed by 11 bases and J by 1 base, leaving 15 bases between them. Per germline, CDR1 SGHTA and CDR2 FQGNSA. This CDR3 has 13 residues. The CDR3, as DNA: TGTGCCTCGTTCGGGGTTGCATCCTACGAGCAGTACTTC. It encodes CASFGVASYEQYF.

At least ten counts were recorded for this clonotype. The chain uses TRBV5-8 and TRBJ2-7; D is uncertain. Germline CDR1 and CDR2: SGHTS and YDEGEE. Trimming took off 4 bases at V and 5 bases at J, with 13 bases between the two ends. The CDR3 totals 13 residues. The CDR3 loop is CASSPDLRDEQYF. Written as DNA, the CDR3 is TGTGCCAGCAGCCCCGACCTGCGCGACGAGCAGTACTTC.

The chain has TRBV10-3 and TRBJ1-2; D call uncertain. CDR3 size: 14 residues. V lost 2 bases and J lost 4, with 11 bases in between. The germline CDR1 and CDR2 sequences are ENHRY and SYGVKD. CDR3 region: CAISEPDVRYGYTF. The CDR3 DNA sequence: TGTGCCATCAGTGAGCCGGACGTACGCTATGGCTACACCTTC.

This clonotype was counted between two and nine times. This rearrangement joins TRBV12-3 or TRBV12-4 to TRBJ2-7; no reliable D call. Trimming shortened V by 6 bases and J by 6 bases, and 9 bases separated the two germline ends. The CDR3 has 11 amino acids. CDR3 DNA sequence: TGTGCCAGCAGCCTAAGGCGCGAGCAGTACTTC. It codes for CASSLRREQYF.

This clonotype was recorded many times. The genes are TRBV2 and TRBJ2-5, with D perhaps TRBD1 (6 bases). This CDR3 is built from 14 residues. Per the germline V gene, CDR1 is SNHLY and CDR2 is FYNNEI. Trimming removed 6 bases at V and 4 bases at J, with 15 bases between. In DNA, the CDR3 is TGTGCCAGCAGGCACAGGGTTGGGGGAGAGACCCAGTACTTC. This encodes CASRHRVGGETQYF.

This clonotype was detected only a few times. The chain uses TRBV20-1 and TRBJ1-2; D is ambiguous. V lost 3 bases to trimming and J lost 6 bases, with 14 bases between them. The CDR3 loop spans 13 amino acids. CDR1 and CDR2 (germline): DFQATT, SNEGSKA (reference sequence). CDR3 loop: CSASVPGSHGYTF. CDR3 in DNA: TGCAGTGCTAGTGTCCCGGGGAGCCATGGCTACACCTTC.

This clonotype was observed at least ten times. This chain connects TRBV20-1 to TRBJ2-5, with D perhaps matching TRBD1 or TRBD2 (5 bases each). Germline V gene data show CDR1 as DFQATT and CDR2 as SNEGSKA (reference sequence). This CDR3 has 13 amino acids. Trimming stripped 4 bases from V and 7 bases from J, with 16 bases between. Here the CDR3 reads CSAKTAGTGTQYF. CDR3 in DNA: TGCAGTGCTAAGACCGCCGGGACGGGGACCCAGTACTTC.

The chain couples TRBV6-2 or TRBV6-3 to TRBJ2-2, with 10 bases identical to TRBD1. The CDR3 consists of 16 residues. Germline loops: CDR1 MNHEY, CDR2 SVGEGT. With 0 bases clipped from V and 3 bases from J, the junction kept 1 base outside the gene matches. The CDR3 spells CASSYSGTGDTGELFF. The DNA for the CDR3 is TGTGCCAGCAGTTACTCCGGGACAGGGGACACCGGGGAGCTGTTTTTT.

This rearrangement joins TRBV6-1 to TRBJ2-7, with D tentatively TRBD1 (6 bases). This CDR3 has 13 residues. The germline CDR1 and CDR2 sequences are MNHNS and SASEGT. The V end was cut by 6 bases, the J end by 7 bases, with 16 bases between. CDR3 amino acids: CASRPGQGGEQYF. The CDR3 nucleotides read TGTGCCAGCAGGCCGGGACAAGGCGGGGAGCAGTACTTC.

To note about this clonotype: This may stem from a read error, because a much larger clone lies one nucleotide away. J is TRBJ2-1 and V is TRBV19; TRBD2 aligns across 13 bases. There are 17 residues in the CDR3. Germline V lookup: CDR1 LNHDA, CDR2 SQIVND (reference sequence). CDR3 nucleotides: TGTGCCAGTACCCGGAGGACTAGCGGGAGTGCTTACAATGAGCATTTCTTC. Its translation: CASTRRTSGSAYNEHFF. Full variable domain (rest looked up from reference TRBV19 and TRBJ2-1): DGGITQSPKYLFRKEGQNVTLSCEQNLNHDAMYWYRQDPGQGLRLIYYSQIVNDFQKGDIAEGYSVSREKKESFPLTVTSAQKNPTAFYLCASTRRTSGSAYNEHFFGPGTRLTVL.

As concerns this clonotype: A much larger clone lies one base from this, so it may be a read error. The chain is built from TRBV6-2 or TRBV6-3 and TRBJ2-5; the D is unclear. The CDR3 has 11 residues. The V gene's germline CDR1 is MNHEY and CDR2 SVGEGT. This chain's CDR3 is CASIYGETQYF. CDR3 DNA sequence: TGTGCCAGCATTTACGGAGAGACCCAGTACTTC.

This clonotype was picked up one time. Possible read error: a much larger clone is one base away. The V call is TRBV6-1, the J call TRBJ2-1, with a weak D call TRBD1 (7 bases). CDR3 length: 14 amino acids. CDR1 is MNHNS and CDR2 is SASEGT in the germline V gene. The ends were cut back, 6 bases at V and 6 bases at J, with 15 bases in the middle. The CDR3 sequence is CASSGGQWRNEQFF. The CDR3 region has the DNA TGTGCCAGCAGCGGGGGACAGTGGCGCAATGAGCAGTTCTTC.

This clonotype was observed at least ten times. The CDR3 here is CASTQAWSGGEAFF. CDR3 DNA sequence: TGTGCCAGCACCCAAGCCTGGAGTGGGGGTGAAGCTTTCTTT. The rearrangement uses TRBV2 and TRBJ1-1; TRBD1 is a possible D gene (5 bases). The V end lost 7 bases, the J end lost 7 bases, and 19 bases lay between the germline ends. Germline V CDR1 and CDR2: SNHLY, FYNNEI. This CDR3 has 14 residues.

By frequency in the sample, this clonotype is medium-sized. The V and J genes are TRBV2 and TRBJ1-5; 7 bases map to TRBD1. V gave up 8 bases and J gave up 4 bases; unmatched junction bases: 14. Germline-derived CDR1 and CDR2 are SNHLY and FYNNEI. The CDR3 has 16 amino acids. In DNA form, the CDR3 reads TGTGCCAGCTCTCAAAGTGCCTCAGGGGGAAATCAGCCCCAGCATTTT. Translated, it gives CASSQSASGGNQPQHF.

The genes are TRBV6-2 or TRBV6-3 and TRBJ2-3; TRBD1 aligns across 7 bases. CDR1 is MNHEY and CDR2 is SVGEGT in the germline V gene. Trimming removed 6 bases from V and 4 bases from J; junction bases left unmatched: 19. The CDR3 loop spans 18 amino acids. CDR3 region: CASRSRQGFPSRADTQYF. CDR3 DNA sequence: TGTGCCAGCAGATCCCGACAGGGTTTCCCATCAAGGGCAGATACGCAGTATTTT.